This passage covers 31 T cell receptor beta chains from one sample sequenced in a study of CD8 T cells in Susac syndrome. cDNA came from approximately 0.5 to 1 ug RNA primed by random hexamers. A single record per CDR3 protein comes from TCRdb applying MiXCR to the immunoSEQ multiplex PCR reads. The sample includes about 110,000 distinct CDR3 sequences, less than 97% of them seen just once. What was sequenced was CD4+ T cells from PBMCs. The receptors stem from a human donor in good health.

The chain uses TRBV23-1 and TRBJ2-7; 7 bases fit TRBD1. TRBV23-1 is labeled an ORF, and its function is uncertain. V lost 4 bases, J lost 2 bases, and 8 bases stayed unmatched. This CDR3 spans 15 amino acids. The CDR3 sequence: CASSLVTGKAYEQYF. DNA of the CDR3: TGCGCCAGCAGTCTTGTGACAGGGAAGGCCTACGAGCAGTACTTC.

The chain carries TRBV20-1 and TRBJ2-5; 8 nucleotides agree with TRBD2. The CDR3 length is 15 residues. The germline gives CDR1 DFQATT, CDR2 SNEGSKA (reference sequence). Trimming cost V 0 bases and J 2 bases; bases outside gene matches: 5. CDR3 sequence (DNA): TGCAGTGCTAGAGACGGGGGGGGTAAACAAGAGACCCAGTACTTC. It encodes CSARDGGGKQETQYF.

The chain uses TRBV6-2 or TRBV6-3 and TRBJ2-1; the D gene is possibly TRBD1 (6 bases). CDR3 length: 15 amino acids. The V gene's germline CDR1 is MNHEY and CDR2 SVGEGT. Trimming left V 4 bases short and J 4 bases short, with 14 bases between. In nucleotides, the CDR3 is TGTGCCAGCAGTTCCTTGGGACAAAAATACAATGAGCAGTTCTTC. This sequence encodes CASSSLGQKYNEQFF.

V usage is TRBV19 and J usage is TRBJ1-2, with 9 nucleotides matching TRBD1. Germline CDR1 reads LNHDA; CDR2 reads SQIVND (reference sequence). The ends lost 4 bases at V and 8 bases at J; junction bases unmatched: 11. The CDR3 loop spans 15 amino acids. Here the CDR3 reads CASSTGTGRNGGYTF. The DNA for the CDR3 is TGTGCCAGTAGTACAGGGACAGGGAGGAATGGGGGCTACACCTTC.

V is TRBV15 and J is TRBJ2-4; D call uncertain. The CDR3 runs to 16 residues. CDR1 and CDR2 (germline): LNHNV, YYDKDF (reference sequence). The V end lost 0 bases, the J end lost 0 bases, and 9 bases lay between the germline ends. CDR3 nucleotide sequence: TGTGCCACCAGCAGAGATCGGTCCGGAGCCAAAAACATTCAGTACTTC. It translates to CATSRDRSGAKNIQYF.

CDR3 nucleotide sequence: TGTGCCAGCAGTGGGCAGGGAGACACCGGGGAGCTGTTTTTT. Translating gives CASSGQGDTGELFF. The chain recombines TRBV2 with TRBJ2-2; either TRBD1 or TRBD2 may supply D (5 bases each). Germline V gene data show CDR1 as SNHLY and CDR2 as FYNNEI. This CDR3 has 14 amino acids. The V end lost 4 bases, the J end lost 3 bases, and 9 bases lay between the germline ends.

This clonotype was observed a single time. The V call is TRBV5-1, the J call TRBJ2-7; a possible D gene is TRBD1 (5 bases). V shed 7 bases and J shed 4 bases, with 15 bases lying between them. The CDR3 is 13 residues long. Per germline, CDR1 SGHRS and CDR2 YFSETQ. CDR3 region: CASREQGAYEQYF. As DNA, the CDR3 is TGCGCCAGCCGAGAGCAAGGGGCTTACGAGCAGTACTTC.

This chain uses TRBV20-1 with TRBJ2-3, with D possibly matching TRBD1 (5 bases). Germline CDR1 is DFQATT and CDR2 is SNEGSKA (reference sequence). V was clipped by 0 bases and J by 7 bases, with 8 bases between them. This CDR3 has 12 amino acids. The CDR3 nucleotides read TGCAGTGCTAGAGATCCAGGGTATACGCAGTATTTT. Translating gives CSARDPGYTQYF.

The V gene is TRBV28, the J gene TRBJ1-2, with D possibly being TRBD1 (6 bases). V was clipped by 4 bases and J by 8 bases, with 11 bases between them. Germline V gives CDR1 MDHEN, CDR2 SYDVKM. The CDR3 contains 12 residues. The DNA for the CDR3 is TGTGCCAGCAGTTCCTACAGGGACGGCTACACCTTC. Its protein is CASSSYRDGYTF.

This clonotype turned up a few times. The gene calls are TRBV5-6 and TRBJ2-7, with 8 bases that match TRBD1. The V gene's germline CDR1 is SGHDT and CDR2 YYEEEE. V was pared by 4 bases and J by 0 bases, with 6 bases of the junction left unmatched. The CDR3 totals 15 residues. The CDR3 is CASSRGGQGSYEQYF. The CDR3, as DNA: TGTGCCAGCAGCCGTGGCGGACAGGGCTCCTACGAGCAGTACTTC.

The genes are TRBV15 and TRBJ1-5; perhaps TRBD1 as D (5 bases). CDR3 length: 14 amino acids. Trimming shortened V by 0 bases and J by 6 bases, and 9 bases separated the two germline ends. Per germline, CDR1 LNHNV and CDR2 YYDKDF (reference sequence). The CDR3, as DNA: TGTGCCACCAGCAGAGACGGGGGTACTCAGCCCCAGCATTTT. Translated: CATSRDGGTQPQHF. Combining the CDR3 with reference TRBV15 and TRBJ1-5 gives the whole variable domain DAMVIQNPRYQVTQFGKPVTLSCSQTLNHNVMYWYQQKSSQAPKLLFHYYDKDFNNEADTPDNFQSRRPNTSFCFLDIRSPGLGDTAMYLCATSRDGGTQPQHFGDGTRLSIL.

This chain connects TRBV27 to TRBJ2-1, with D unclear. The CDR3 has 14 amino acids. Trimming removed 4 bases from V and 4 bases from J, with 11 bases in between. The germline V gene encodes CDR1 MNHEY and CDR2 SMNVEV (reference sequence). As DNA, the CDR3 is TGTGCCAGCAGTTCTCAGGACCCATACAATGAGCAGTTCTTC. Amino acid sequence: CASSSQDPYNEQFF.

V is TRBV6-2 or TRBV6-3 and J is TRBJ2-4; D perhaps matches TRBD2 (6 bases). V was clipped by 4 bases and J by 2 bases, with 9 bases between them. Per germline, CDR1 MNHEY and CDR2 SVGEGT. CDR3 length equals 14 residues. The CDR3: CASSWRASKNIQYF. DNA for the CDR3: TGTGCCAGCAGTTGGAGGGCGTCCAAAAACATTCAGTACTTC.

This clonotype was found once. The V call is TRBV5-8, the J call TRBJ1-2; 8 nucleotides agree with TRBD1. V dropped 5 bases and J dropped 6; count of bases not matched to a gene: 9. This CDR3 is 14 amino acids long. CDR1 is SGHTS and CDR2 is YDEGEE in the germline V gene. CDR3 coding DNA: TGTGCCAGCAGGGGACAGGTGACCTGGGATGGCTACACCTTC. Amino acid sequence: CASRGQVTWDGYTF.

This chain connects TRBV7-3 to TRBJ2-2, with 8 nucleotides matching TRBD1. V lost 3 bases to trimming and J lost 2 bases; unmatched junction nucleotides: 2. The CDR3 is made up of 15 amino acids. The germline CDR1 and CDR2 sequences are SGHTA and FQGTGA. The CDR3 DNA is TGTGCCAGCAGCTTGCAGGGGGCTAACACCGGGGAGCTGTTTTTT. Translated, it gives CASSLQGANTGELFF.

The chain links TRBV6-2 or TRBV6-3 to TRBJ2-3; D is perhaps TRBD2 (6 bases). Looked up from germline, CDR1 is MNHEY and CDR2 is SVGEGT. This CDR3 has 15 residues. V was clipped by 4 bases and J by 0 bases, with 11 bases between them. CDR3 loop: CASSSLALSTDTQYF. The CDR3 DNA is TGTGCCAGCAGTTCCCTAGCGCTTAGCACAGATACGCAGTATTTT.

V is TRBV30 and J is TRBJ1-2; a possible D gene is TRBD1 (5 bases). The length of the CDR3 is 16 residues. The V end was cut by 2 bases, the J end by 7 bases, with 23 bases between. Germline V gives CDR1 GTSNPN, CDR2 SVGIG (reference sequence). CDR3 sequence reads: CAWSLYSTGTQSGYTF. CDR3 nucleotides: TGTGCCTGGAGTCTCTACTCTACCGGGACTCAGTCTGGCTACACCTTC.

The chain uses TRBV7-9 and TRBJ1-2; D is possibly TRBD1 (6 bases). In germline, CDR1 is SEHNR, CDR2 FQNEAQ (reference sequence). V was cut by 1 base and J by 8 bases, with 26 bases left in between. The CDR3 consists of 18 residues. This CDR3 reads CASSLVWLKSGHSQGYTF. DNA of the CDR3: TGTGCCAGCAGCTTAGTTTGGCTCAAATCGGGACATTCGCAGGGCTACACCTTC.

The rearrangement links TRBV7-9 to TRBJ2-7, with a tentative D call TRBD2 (6 bases). CDR1 and CDR2 from the germline V gene are SEHNR and FQNEAQ (reference sequence). V was shortened by 5 bases and J by 0 bases, with 11 bases between the two germline ends. This CDR3 region has 14 residues. This chain's CDR3 is CASSPQEGSYEQYF. CDR3 bases: TGTGCCAGCAGCCCCCAGGAGGGCTCCTACGAGCAGTACTTC.

The gene calls are TRBV28 and TRBJ1-6; D is unresolved. Trimming cost V 9 bases and J 5 bases, with 14 bases left between them. The germline V gene encodes CDR1 MDHEN and CDR2 SYDVKM. The CDR3 consists of 14 residues. The CDR3 nucleotides read TGTGCCAGTCGTGGGTTCACGGATAATTCACCCCTCCACTTT. Translation gives CASRGFTDNSPLHF.

The chain joins TRBV27 to TRBJ1-5; 9 bases align to TRBD1. J was trimmed by 6 bases and V by 6 bases; bases with no gene match: 12. Germline CDR1 is MNHEY and CDR2 is SMNVEV (reference sequence). The CDR3 is 16 amino acids. CDR3 sequence (DNA): TGTGCCAGCAGCCCTGGGGCACAGGGGGCAGGTCAGCCCCAGCATTTT. This sequence encodes CASSPGAQGAGQPQHF.

The gene calls are TRBV5-6 and TRBJ2-7, with TRBD1 identical over 9 bases. The CDR3 has 16 residues. The V gene's germline CDR1 is SGHDT and CDR2 YYEEEE. The ends lost 1 base at V and 4 bases at J; junction bases unmatched: 9. CDR3 nucleotide sequence: TGTGCCAGCAGCTTGCCCCGCCCGGGACAGGGTTACGAGCAGTACTTC. As protein: CASSLPRPGQGYEQYF.

The chain carries TRBV15 and TRBJ1-5; D ambiguous. V was pared by 0 bases and J by 4 bases, with 16 bases between. Germline V lookup: CDR1 LNHNV, CDR2 YYDKDF (reference sequence). The CDR3 has 17 amino acids. In DNA, the CDR3 is TGTGCCACCAGCAGAGAGAGGGCCAAGGGAGGGAATCAGCCCCAGCATTTT. This gives the protein CATSRERAKGGNQPQHF. Filled out from reference TRBV15 and TRBJ1-5, the complete variable domain reads DAMVIQNPRYQVTQFGKPVTLSCSQTLNHNVMYWYQQKSSQAPKLLFHYYDKDFNNEADTPDNFQSRRPNTSFCFLDIRSPGLGDTAMYLCATSRERAKGGNQPQHFGDGTRLSIL.

The rearrangement links TRBV23-1 to TRBJ2-4; 7 positions match TRBD1. TRBV23-1 is noted as an ORF with a role that remains uncertain. J was trimmed by 4 bases and V by 6 bases; bases with no gene match: 3. CDR3 length: 13 amino acids. This CDR3 reads CASSGDRKNIQYF. The CDR3 nucleotides read TGCGCCAGCAGCGGGGACAGAAAAAACATTCAGTACTTC.

CDR3 nucleotides: TGTGCCACCAGCGCTCCTCTAGGGCAGGGCAGTCTTGGCTACACCTTC. Protein sequence: CATSAPLGQGSLGYTF. V usage is TRBV15 and J usage is TRBJ1-2; possible D gene TRBD1, 5 bases. CDR1 LNHNV and CDR2 YYDKDF come from the germline V gene (reference sequence). The CDR3 has 16 residues. Trimming took 5 bases from V and 7 from J, leaving 23 bases between them.

This clonotype was recorded once. The rearrangement uses TRBV6-1 and TRBJ2-1; tentatively, D is TRBD2 (6 bases). The V end lost 7 bases, the J end lost 6 bases, and 22 bases lay between the germline ends. The CDR3 sequence is 16 residues long. The germline V gene has CDR1 MNHNS and CDR2 SASEGT. Here the CDR3 reads CASTPLGTGVGNEQFF. In nucleotides, the CDR3 is TGTGCCAGCACCCCCTTGGGAACGGGAGTCGGCAATGAGCAGTTCTTC.

The genes are TRBV20-1 and TRBJ2-5; 9 nucleotides align to TRBD2. The CDR3 has 15 residues. Looked up from germline, CDR1 is DFQATT and CDR2 is SNEGSKA (reference sequence). Trimming took 6 bases from V and 2 from J; bases not matched to a gene: 10. The CDR3 DNA follows: TGCAGTGCCGACGAGACTAGCGGATTTCAAGAGACCCAGTACTTC. It yields the protein CSADETSGFQETQYF.

This clonotype was counted a single time. The chain recombines TRBV6-1 with TRBJ2-4, with a possible D match to TRBD1 (6 bases). This CDR3 comprises 14 residues. V was pared by 11 bases and J by 3 bases, with 17 bases between. Germline CDR1 and CDR2: MNHNS and SASEGT. Here the CDR3 DNA reads TGTGCCTCCCAGGGGCACAGTGTCAAAAACATTCAGTACTTC. It yields the protein CASQGHSVKNIQYF.

The J gene is TRBJ2-5, the V gene TRBV28; D not certain. This CDR3 has 12 amino acids. V lost 6 bases to trimming and J lost 4 bases, with 9 bases between them. Germline V gives CDR1 MDHEN, CDR2 SYDVKM. CDR3 nucleotide sequence: TGTGCCAGCAGGCAAAGTGGAGAGACCCAGTACTTC. It codes for CASRQSGETQYF.

The rearrangement uses TRBV5-4 and TRBJ2-3; D gene ambiguous. The CDR3 consists of 13 residues. V was pared by 1 base and J by 1 base, with 4 bases between. CDR1 is SGHNT and CDR2 is YYREEE in the germline V gene (reference sequence). The CDR3 DNA is TGTGCCAGCAGCTTGTCTGGCACAGATACGCAGTATTTT. This translates into CASSLSGTDTQYF.

The chain joins TRBV4-1 to TRBJ2-2; maybe TRBD2 (6 bases). This CDR3 contains 16 residues. Germline assignment: CDR1 MGHRA and CDR2 YSYEKL. Trimming pared 1 base from V and 1 base from J, leaving 10 bases between. This CDR3 reads CASSQGLAKNTGELFF. The CDR3 DNA reads TGCGCCAGCAGCCAAGGGCTAGCGAAGAACACCGGGGAGCTGTTTTTT.